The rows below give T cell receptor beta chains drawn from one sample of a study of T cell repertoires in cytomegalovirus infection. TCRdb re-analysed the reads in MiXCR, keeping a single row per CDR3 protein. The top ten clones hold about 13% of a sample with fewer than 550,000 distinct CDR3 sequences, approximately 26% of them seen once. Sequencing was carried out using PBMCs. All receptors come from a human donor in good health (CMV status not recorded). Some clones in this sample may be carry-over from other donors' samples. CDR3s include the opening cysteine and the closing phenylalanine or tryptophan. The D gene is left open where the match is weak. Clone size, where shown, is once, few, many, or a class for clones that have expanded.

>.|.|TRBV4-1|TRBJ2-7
CASSIGGMGSEQYF
TGCGCCAGCTCCATAGGGGGTATGGGGAGCGAGCAGTACTTC
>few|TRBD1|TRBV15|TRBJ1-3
CATSRDHRGNRIYF
TGTGCCACCAGCAGAGATCACAGGGGCAATAGGATATATTTT
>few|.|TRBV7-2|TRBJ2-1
CASSLWADNEQFF
TGTGCCAGCAGCTTATGGGCGGACAATGAGCAGTTCTTC
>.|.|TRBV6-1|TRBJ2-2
CASTYLMKGIPSDTGELFF
TGTGCCAGCACCTACTTGATGAAGGGGATCCCCTCCGACACCGGGGAGCTGTTTTTT
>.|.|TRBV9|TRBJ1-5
CASSVVKGTSNQPQHF
TGTGCCAGCAGCGTAGTAAAGGGGACAAGCAATCAGCCCCAGCATTTT
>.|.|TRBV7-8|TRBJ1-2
CASSLDIGVRGGYTF
TGTGCCAGCAGCTTAGATATAGGAGTTAGGGGAGGCTACACCTTC
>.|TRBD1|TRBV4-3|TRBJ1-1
CASSQEWARGRFPEAFF
TGCGCCAGCAGCCAAGAATGGGCCAGGGGGCGCTTCCCTGAAGCTTTCTTT
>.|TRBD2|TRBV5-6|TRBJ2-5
CASSSWGFGTIKIQETQYF
TGTGCCAGCAGCAGCTGGGGGTTCGGGACTATCAAAATCCAAGAGACCCAGTACTTC
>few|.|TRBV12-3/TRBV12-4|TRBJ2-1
CASTTGNNEQFF
TGTGCCAGCACAACCGGGAACAATGAGCAGTTCTTC
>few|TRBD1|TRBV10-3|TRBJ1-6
CAISLDSPGTGPLHF
TGTGCCATCAGTCTGGACAGCCCCGGGACAGGACCCCTCCACTTT
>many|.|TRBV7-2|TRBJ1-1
CASSYSGLAFF
TGTGCCAGCAGTTACTCAGGGTTGGCTTTCTTT
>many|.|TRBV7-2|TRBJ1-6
CASSLHPRPNNSPLHF
TGTGCCAGCAGCTTACACCCTAGACCAAATAATTCACCCCTCCACTTT
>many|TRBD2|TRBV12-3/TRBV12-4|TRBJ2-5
CASSLVHGTSMVVEQETQYF
TGTGCCAGCAGTTTAGTTCACGGGACTAGCATGGTCGTTGAGCAAGAGACCCAGTACTTC
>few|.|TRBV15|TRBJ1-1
CATSYAGLSEAFF
TGTGCCACCAGCTACGCAGGGTTATCTGAAGCTTTCTTT
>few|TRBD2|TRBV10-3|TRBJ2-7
CAISASGRAYEQYF
TGTGCCATCAGTGCTAGCGGGAGGGCCTACGAGCAGTACTTC
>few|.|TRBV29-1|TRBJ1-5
CSVEGGSNQPQHF
TGCAGCGTTGAAGGCGGTAGCAATCAGCCCCAGCATTTT
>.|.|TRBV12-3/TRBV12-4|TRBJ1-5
CASRPQDAGPQHF
TGTGCCAGCAGGCCCCAGGATGCAGGGCCCCAGCATTTT
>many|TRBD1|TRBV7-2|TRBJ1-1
CASSLQGRTEAFF
TGTGCCAGCAGCCTACAGGGGCGCACTGAAGCTTTCTTT
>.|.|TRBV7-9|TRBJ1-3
CASSPTGTIYF
TGTGCCAGCAGCCCGACGGGGACCATATATTTT
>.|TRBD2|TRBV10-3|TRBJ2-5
CAISESTSGRTKETQYF
TGTGCCATCAGTGAGTCCACTAGCGGGAGGACCAAAGAGACCCAGTACTTC
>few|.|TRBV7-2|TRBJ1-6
CASSSPKRSSPLHF
TGTGCCAGCAGCTCGCCTAAGCGGTCATCACCCCTCCACTTT
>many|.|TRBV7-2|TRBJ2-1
CASSFGQGSHEQFF
.
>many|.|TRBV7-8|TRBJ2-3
CASSLRDLGPDTQYF
TGTGCCAGCAGCCTCCGGGACCTCGGCCCAGATACGCAGTATTTT
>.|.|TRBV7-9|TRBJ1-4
CASTFGTANEKLFF
TGTGCCAGCACCTTCGGTACGGCGAATGAAAAACTGTTTTTT
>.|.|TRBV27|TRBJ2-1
CASTAQTGARVYNEQFF
TGTGCCAGCACCGCTCAGACGGGGGCGAGGGTCTACAATGAGCAGTTCTTC
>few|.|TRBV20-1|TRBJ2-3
CSAGGGGDTQYF
TGCAGTGCGGGTGGTGGGGGAGATACGCAGTATTTT
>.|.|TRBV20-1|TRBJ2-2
CSASRSPGELFF
TGCAGTGCTAGTCGATCCCCCGGGGAGCTGTTTTTT
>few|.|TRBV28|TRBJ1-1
CASSLIRGAKTEAFF
TGTGCCAGCAGTTTGATACGGGGGGCCAAGACTGAAGCTTTCTTT
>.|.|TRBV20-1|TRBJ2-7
CSGFRPPVEQYF
TGCAGTGGGTTCAGGCCCCCCGTGGAGCAGTACTTC
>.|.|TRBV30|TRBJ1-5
CAWSQGGGNQPQHF
TGTGCCTGGAGTCAGGGAGGAGGCAATCAGCCCCAGCATTTT
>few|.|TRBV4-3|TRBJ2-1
CASSQEGGGSYNEQFF
TGCGCCAGCAGCCAAGAAGGGGGGGGGTCCTACAATGAGCAGTTCTTC
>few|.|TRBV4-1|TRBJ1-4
CASSQVGSNEKLFF
TGCGCCAGCAGCCAAGTGGGGAGTAATGAAAAACTGTTTTTT
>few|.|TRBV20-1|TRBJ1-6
CSARDQQNSPLHF
TGCAGTGCGAGGGACCAGCAGAATTCACCCCTCCACTTT
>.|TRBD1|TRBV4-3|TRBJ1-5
CASSHGQGPPSSNQPQHF
TGCGCCAGCAGCCACGGACAGGGTCCCCCCTCTAGCAATCAGCCCCAGCATTTT
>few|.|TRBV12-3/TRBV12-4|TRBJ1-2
CASSFWVGGGGYTF
TGTGCCAGCAGTTTTTGGGTTGGCGGAGGGGGCTACACCTTC
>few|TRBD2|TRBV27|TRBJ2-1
CASRTGLAVDYEQFF
TGTGCCAGCAGGACCGGACTAGCGGTAGACTATGAGCAGTTCTTC
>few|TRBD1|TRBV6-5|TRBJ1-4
CASRIGTGIEKLFF
TGTGCCAGCAGGATAGGGACAGGGATAGAAAAACTGTTTTTT
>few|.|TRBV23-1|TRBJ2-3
CASSQSRGSGGQTSTDTQYF
TGCGCCAGCAGTCAATCTAGAGGATCGGGGGGACAGACTAGCACAGATACGCAGTATTTT
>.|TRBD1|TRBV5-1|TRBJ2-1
CASSSWTGGNNEQFF
TGCGCCAGCAGCTCCTGGACAGGGGGGAACAATGAGCAGTTCTTC
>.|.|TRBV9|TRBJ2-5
CASSVAPGPPETQYF
TGTGCCAGCAGCGTAGCTCCAGGCCCCCCAGAGACCCAGTACTTC
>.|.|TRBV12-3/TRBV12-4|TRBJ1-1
CANSSYQGTEAFF
TGTGCCAACAGTTCGTACCAGGGTACTGAAGCTTTCTTT
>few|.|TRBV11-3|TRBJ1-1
CASSLTVGTEAFF
TGTGCCAGCAGCTTGACGGTCGGCACTGAAGCTTTCTTT
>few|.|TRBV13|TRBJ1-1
CASSLERAMNTEAFF
TGTGCCAGCAGCTTAGAAAGGGCCATGAACACTGAAGCTTTCTTT
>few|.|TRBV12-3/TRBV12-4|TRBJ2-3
CASKWGRKTDTQYF
TGTGCCAGCAAATGGGGTCGAAAAACAGATACGCAGTATTTT
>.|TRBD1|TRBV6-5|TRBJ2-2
CASSSTGTGRWELFF
TGTGCCAGCAGTTCCACCGGGACAGGGCGGTGGGAGCTGTTTTTT
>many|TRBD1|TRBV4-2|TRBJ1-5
CASSRGTDPNQPQHF
TGTGCCAGCAGCCGCGGGACAGACCCCAATCAGCCCCAGCATTTT
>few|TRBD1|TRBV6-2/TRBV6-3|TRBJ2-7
CASSYSGTAYEQYF
TGTGCCAGCAGTTACTCCGGGACAGCCTACGAGCAGTACTTC
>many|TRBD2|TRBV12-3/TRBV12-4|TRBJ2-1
CASRTSGRGNEQFF
TGTGCCAGCAGGACTAGCGGGAGGGGTAATGAGCAGTTCTTC